This passage covers 10 T cell receptor beta chains from one sample sequenced in a study of patients and donors after allogeneic stem cell transplantation. TCRdb called the RT-PCR reads again in MiXCR, with one record for every CDR3 protein. The sample gives roughly 960,000 distinct CDR3 sequences, roughly 18% of which show up once; under 6.5% is in the top ten. Sequenced material: blood, either unsorted or a sorted T cell fraction (not recorded which). The receptors stem from a human donor who was either an allogeneic HSCT recipient or a stem cell or donor lymphocyte infusion donor (not recorded which). It is not recorded whose cells these are; they may come from a transplant donor.

The chain has TRBV25-1 and TRBJ2-1, with D perhaps matching TRBD2 (6 bases). Per the germline V gene, CDR1 is MGHDK and CDR2 is SYGVNS. The CDR3 runs to 11 residues. With 7 bases removed from V and 9 bases from J, the gap between germline ends came to 10 bases. The CDR3 nucleotides read TGTGCCAGCATCGGGGGAGGTGAGCAGTTCTTC. Its protein product is CASIGGGEQFF.

The chain's CDR3 is CASSHGGLGGNEQFF. In DNA, the CDR3 is TGTGCCAGCAGCCACGGGGGACTAGGAGGCAATGAGCAGTTCTTC. This chain connects TRBV9 to TRBJ2-1; 8 nucleotides match TRBD2. V lost 4 bases to trimming and J lost 6 bases; unmatched junction nucleotides: 9. Germline V lookup: CDR1 SGDLS, CDR2 YYNGEE. The CDR3 totals 15 residues.

This clonotype has at least ten counts. The rearrangement links TRBV20-1 to TRBJ1-4; weak D call: TRBD1 (5 bases). V lost 6 bases, J lost 4 bases, and 18 bases lay in between. Per the germline V gene, CDR1 is DFQATT and CDR2 is SNEGSKA (reference sequence). This CDR3 contains 15 residues. CDR3 in amino acids: CSAPHPRGYNEKLFF. The CDR3 DNA follows: TGCAGTGCCCCCCACCCCCGGGGCTATAATGAAAAACTGTTTTTT.

This chain connects TRBV6-2 or TRBV6-3 to TRBJ2-2; tentatively, D is TRBD1 or TRBD2 (6 bases each). The CDR3 is made up of 18 amino acids. V lost 4 bases and J 1 base, leaving 19 bases between the germline ends. Germline lookup yields CDR1 MNHEY and CDR2 SVGEGT. The CDR3 nucleotides are TGTGCCAGCAGTTTCGGGGGCGTCCAGGGAAAGAACACCGGGGAGCTGTTTTTT. Translated, it gives CASSFGGVQGKNTGELFF.

This clonotype was seen a few times. The gene calls are TRBV18 and TRBJ2-7; D is unresolved. This CDR3 comprises 11 residues. V shed 6 bases and J shed 7 bases, with 10 bases lying between them. Germline loops: CDR1 KGHSH, CDR2 LQKENI. Here the CDR3 DNA reads TGTGCCAGCTCGGAAAGAGAGGAGCAGTACTTC. Protein sequence: CASSEREEQYF. The whole variable domain, filled in from reference TRBV18 and TRBJ2-7, reads NAGVMQNPRHLVRRRGQEARLRCSPMKGHSHVYWYRQLPEEGLKFMVYLQKENIIDESGMPKERFSAEFPKEGPSILRIQQVVRGDSAAYFCASSEREEQYFGPGTRLTVT.

The rearrangement joins TRBV2 to TRBJ1-2, with D possibly matching TRBD1 (5 bases). CDR1 and CDR2 (germline): SNHLY, FYNNEI. V lost 5 bases and J lost 8, with 24 bases in between. The CDR3 is made up of 16 amino acids. The CDR3 spells CASSLTMRETDEGYTF. CDR3 in DNA: TGTGCCAGCAGTCTAACAATGCGCGAGACAGATGAAGGCTACACCTTC.

V and J are TRBV7-8 and TRBJ2-7; a possible D gene is TRBD1 (6 bases). The CDR3 covers 15 residues. Trimming left V 4 bases short and J 0 bases short, with 13 bases between. CDR1 is SGHVS, CDR2 FQNEAQ, per germline. The CDR3 DNA reads as TGTGCCAGCAGCTATGGACAGACCAGCTCCTACGAGCAGTACTTC. Translated: CASSYGQTSSYEQYF.

CDR3 region: CSARSDRGNEKLFF. The CDR3 bases are TGCAGTGCGCGATCGGACAGGGGGAATGAAAAACTGTTTTTT. The genes are TRBV20-1 and TRBJ1-4, with 10 bases identical to TRBD1. The trim removed 6 bases at V and 5 bases at J, leaving 6 bases unmatched. This CDR3 has 14 residues. Germline lookup yields CDR1 DFQATT and CDR2 SNEGSKA (reference sequence).

The chain couples TRBV11-1 to TRBJ2-2; the match to TRBD1 covers 12 bases. V trimming: 0 bases; J trimming: 0 bases; junction bases outside the gene matches: 14. The CDR3 is 22 residues long. Germline lookup yields CDR1 SGHAT and CDR2 FQDESV (reference sequence). Here the CDR3 DNA reads TGTGCCAGCAGCTTAGCTTTTCCCCACCGGGACAGGGGGCCGCCGAACACCGGGGAGCTGTTTTTT. Its protein is CASSLAFPHRDRGPPNTGELFF.

This clonotype was counted at least ten times. The CDR3 reads CASTLGNTIYF. CDR3 DNA: TGTGCCAGTACCTTGGGAAACACCATATATTTT. The chain combines TRBV6-1 with TRBJ1-3, with D uncertain. The CDR3 extends over 11 amino acids. Germline V CDR1 and CDR2: MNHNS, SASEGT. V was clipped by 9 bases and J by 4 bases, with 7 bases between them.